One T cell receptor beta chain is described in this entry. The record originates from a study of shared T cell receptors in the human thymus. The protocol was immunoSEQ multiplex PCR, while the TCRdb copy is restricted to in-frame clones and leaves out a portion. The sample has hundreds of thousands of clones; 88% are singletons. These sequences were also reported in another study, on human thymus T cells.

What was sequenced was thymocytes. This TCR came from a boy under three years old with a congenital heart defect.

CDR3 loop: CASSWREDAYEQYF. The CDR3 DNA sequence: TGTGCCAGCAGCTGGCGGGAGGACGCCTACGAGCAGTACTTC. The V and J genes are TRBV14 and TRBJ2-7; 8 positions match TRBD2. The CDR3 spans 14 residues. Germline lookup yields CDR1 SGHDN and CDR2 FVKESK. With V trimmed by 5 bases and J by 2 bases, 5 bases remained unmatched.